A selection of T cell receptor beta chains follows, all from one sample in a study of blood T cell repertoires in COVID-19. Sequencing was performed with immunoSEQ multiplex PCR; in TCRdb, only in-frame clones are kept and a portion is missing. The table lists 100,000 to 130,000 clones, over 75% of them singletons. The material sequenced was peripheral blood. All receptors derive from a human donor in a cohort sampled during active COVID-19. Both conserved end residues are part of each CDR3. The D gene is left open where the match is weak. A clone size is listed for some rows: how often the clone was seen (once, few, many), or a class if it is expanded.

v_gene,abundance,j_gene,d_gene,CDR3nt,CDR3aa
TRBV7-9,few,TRBJ1-2,.,TGTGCCAGCAGCCCCGGGCCGGGGGACTATGGCTACACCTTC,CASSPGPGDYGYTF
TRBV2,.,TRBJ2-1,TRBD2,TGTGCCAGCAGTGAACCGGGACTAGCGGGCCCAGGAGCGCAAAACAATGAGCAGTTCTTC,CASSEPGLAGPGAQNNEQFF
TRBV19,once,TRBJ1-2,TRBD1,TGTGCCAGTAGTCGGACAGGGCCCTTC,CASSRTGPF
TRBV4-1,once,TRBJ2-3,.,TGCGCCAGCAGCCAAGCTCAGGGATTCAGAGATACGCAGTATTTT,CASSQAQGFRDTQYF
TRBV27,.,TRBJ2-3,TRBD2,TGTGCCAGCAGTTTATCGTTAGCGGGAGGCGGCACAGATACGCAGTATTTT,CASSLSLAGGGTDTQYF
TRBV7-9,.,TRBJ1-6,.,TGTGCCAGCAGCTTAGAACCGAGTCCCGACCTCCACTTT,CASSLEPSPDLHF
TRBV28,once,TRBJ2-4,.,TGTGCCAGCAGTCCCCCCCGGGGGACCAAAAACATTCAGTACTTC,CASSPPRGTKNIQYF
TRBV2,.,TRBJ2-2,TRBD2,TGTGCCAGCAGCCCCAGCGGGACGAACACCGGGGAGCTGTTTTTT,CASSPSGTNTGELFF
TRBV14,.,TRBJ1-4,.,TGTGCCAGTAACCGGGGGTTAAATGAAAAACTGTTTTTT,CASNRGLNEKLFF
TRBV18,.,TRBJ1-4,TRBD1,TGTGCCAGCTCAGGACAGGGGAGGAACGAAAAACTGTTTTTT,CASSGQGRNEKLFF
TRBV11-2,.,TRBJ1-5,.,TGTGCCAGCAGCTTAGGGCCGGGAGGTCAGCCCCAGCATTTT,CASSLGPGGQPQHF
TRBV18,.,TRBJ2-3,.,TGTGCCAGCTCCCCCGGTAGTCCAGATACGCAGTATTTT,CASSPGSPDTQYF
TRBV28,.,TRBJ1-4,.,TGTGCCAGCAGTAGTTTGGGAGTGGGTGTGCGGTACGAAAAACTGTTTTTT,CASSSLGVGVRYEKLFF
TRBV7-3,.,TRBJ2-5,TRBD2,TGTGCCAGCAGCCATGGACTAGCGGGAGAGACCCAGTACTTC,CASSHGLAGETQYF
TRBV11-2,.,TRBJ2-1,TRBD2,TGTGCCAGCAGCTTAAGCGGGAGAAGGAATGAGCAGTTCTTC,CASSLSGRRNEQFF
TRBV7-9,.,TRBJ1-2,.,TGTGCCAGCAGCTTACAAATGGCGGAATCTACGTATGGCTACACCTTC,CASSLQMAESTYGYTF
TRBV12-5,.,TRBJ1-5,TRBD1,TGTGCTAGTGGTTTGTCAGGGGGACAGGGGGCCATCTCGGGATTTTATAGCAATCAGCCCCAGCATTTT,CASGLSGGQGAISGFYSNQPQHF
TRBV15,.,TRBJ2-7,TRBD2,TGTGCCACCAGCAGAAGGACTAGCGGGCACAACGAGCAGTACTTC,CATSRRTSGHNEQYF
TRBV2,.,TRBJ2-3,TRBD2,TGTGCCAGCGTCGCCCTCGAAGCGGGAGGAACAGATACGCAGTATTTT,CASVALEAGGTDTQYF
TRBV5-1,.,TRBJ1-1,TRBD1,TGCGCCAGCACGGACAGGCTGGGCACTGAAGCTTTCTTT,CASTDRLGTEAFF
TRBV10-1,.,TRBJ1-1,.,TGCGCCAGCAGCCTCTACAGGGAGATGAACACTGAAGCTTTCTTT,CASSLYREMNTEAFF
TRBV6-5,.,TRBJ2-7,.,TGTGCCAGCAACTTCGCGGGGTCCTCCTACGAGCAGTACTTC,CASNFAGSSYEQYF
TRBV7-9,.,TRBJ2-2,.,TGTGCCAGCAGCTTGACGGGGGTGGACACCGGGGAGCTGTTTTTT,CASSLTGVDTGELFF
TRBV4-1,.,TRBJ2-7,.,TGCGCCAGCAGCCCGGGAGCGTTCCGGGCAAGAATGTCCTACGAGCAGTACTTC,CASSPGAFRARMSYEQYF
TRBV2,.,TRBJ2-5,TRBD2,TGTGCCAGCAGTGCTCGGGGGGGCGGTCCAGAGACCCAGTACTTC,CASSARGGGPETQYF
TRBV30,.,TRBJ2-7,TRBD1,TGTGCCTGGTATCTCCCCGGGACAGGGGGTAACGAGCAGTACTTC,CAWYLPGTGGNEQYF
TRBV18,.,TRBJ1-6,.,TGTGCCAGCTTTCGGGGGGATTCACCCCTCCACTTT,CASFRGDSPLHF
TRBV25-1,.,TRBJ2-3,TRBD1,TGTGCCAGCAGTGACCCTGGAAGGGGGCGAAGCACAGATACGCAGTATTTT,CASSDPGRGRSTDTQYF